The next 6 T cell receptor beta chains were all read from a single sample in a study of cytomegalovirus exposure and HLA in healthy donors. Primers included in the PCR were 60 Vbeta and 13 Jbeta primers. Profiled with immunoSEQ multiplex PCR; TCRdb holds only in-frame clones, not every one. The data show some 130,000 clones, with roughly 76% seen just once and about 1.2% held by the top ten. The specimen was PBMCs. The receptors here all came from a woman aged 40 to 50 in good health and CMV-seronegative.

The V gene is TRBV27, the J gene TRBJ2-7; perhaps TRBD2 as D (6 bases). The germline gives CDR1 MNHEY, CDR2 SMNVEV (reference sequence). This CDR3 comprises 16 residues. V gave up 5 bases and J gave up 0 bases, with 17 bases separating them. CDR3 DNA: TGTGCCAGCAGTGCCAAGACGGGGGACTTCTCCTACGAGCAGTACTTC. This translates into CASSAKTGDFSYEQYF.

The chain uses TRBV27 and TRBJ2-7, with a tentative D call TRBD1 (5 bases). Germline loops: CDR1 MNHEY, CDR2 SMNVEV (reference sequence). V lost 0 bases, J lost 1 base, and 13 bases lay in between. The CDR3 length is 16 residues. The CDR3 sequence: CASSLSRVRGSYEQYF. The CDR3 DNA is TGTGCCAGCAGTTTATCAAGGGTTAGGGGATCCTACGAGCAGTACTTC.

This clone was detected only a few times. J is TRBJ2-7 and V is TRBV5-1; D is perhaps TRBD1 (5 bases). V lost 0 bases and J 3 bases, leaving 10 bases between the germline ends. The CDR3 consists of 14 residues. From germline, CDR1 is SGHRS and CDR2 YFSETQ. The CDR3 is CASSLVSTDYEQYF. The CDR3 region has the DNA TGCGCCAGCAGCTTGGTGTCGACAGACTACGAGCAGTACTTC.

CDR3 coding DNA: TGCGCCAGCAGCATTAGCGGGGGCCAAGAGACCCAGTACTTC. This gives the protein CASSISGGQETQYF. The chain is built from TRBV5-1 and TRBJ2-5; 9 bases are shared with TRBD2. CDR3 size: 14 residues. J gave up 1 base and V 4 bases, and 2 bases lay outside the gene matches. CDR1 and CDR2 from the germline V gene are SGHRS and YFSETQ.

This clone turned up a few times. The rearrangement links TRBV4-1 to TRBJ2-1, with 7 bases fitting TRBD2. The V and J ends lost 0 bases and 1 base, in that order; junction bases with no gene match: 6. CDR1 and CDR2 (germline): MGHRA, YSYEKL. This CDR3 region has 17 residues. Written as DNA, the CDR3 is TGCGCCAGCAGCCAAGAGGGGGGGTCCAGTTCCTACAATGAGCAGTTCTTC. This encodes CASSQEGGSSSYNEQFF.

The J gene is TRBJ2-6, the V gene TRBV18; D possibly corresponds to TRBD1 (6 bases). CDR1 and CDR2 (germline): KGHSH, LQKENI. Deletions cut 3 bases from V and 0 bases from J, with 18 bases between. The CDR3 is 19 residues long. This CDR3 is CASSPDGGWLNSGANVLTF. The CDR3, as DNA: TGTGCCAGCTCACCTGATGGGGGCTGGCTTAACTCTGGGGCCAACGTCCTGACTTTC.